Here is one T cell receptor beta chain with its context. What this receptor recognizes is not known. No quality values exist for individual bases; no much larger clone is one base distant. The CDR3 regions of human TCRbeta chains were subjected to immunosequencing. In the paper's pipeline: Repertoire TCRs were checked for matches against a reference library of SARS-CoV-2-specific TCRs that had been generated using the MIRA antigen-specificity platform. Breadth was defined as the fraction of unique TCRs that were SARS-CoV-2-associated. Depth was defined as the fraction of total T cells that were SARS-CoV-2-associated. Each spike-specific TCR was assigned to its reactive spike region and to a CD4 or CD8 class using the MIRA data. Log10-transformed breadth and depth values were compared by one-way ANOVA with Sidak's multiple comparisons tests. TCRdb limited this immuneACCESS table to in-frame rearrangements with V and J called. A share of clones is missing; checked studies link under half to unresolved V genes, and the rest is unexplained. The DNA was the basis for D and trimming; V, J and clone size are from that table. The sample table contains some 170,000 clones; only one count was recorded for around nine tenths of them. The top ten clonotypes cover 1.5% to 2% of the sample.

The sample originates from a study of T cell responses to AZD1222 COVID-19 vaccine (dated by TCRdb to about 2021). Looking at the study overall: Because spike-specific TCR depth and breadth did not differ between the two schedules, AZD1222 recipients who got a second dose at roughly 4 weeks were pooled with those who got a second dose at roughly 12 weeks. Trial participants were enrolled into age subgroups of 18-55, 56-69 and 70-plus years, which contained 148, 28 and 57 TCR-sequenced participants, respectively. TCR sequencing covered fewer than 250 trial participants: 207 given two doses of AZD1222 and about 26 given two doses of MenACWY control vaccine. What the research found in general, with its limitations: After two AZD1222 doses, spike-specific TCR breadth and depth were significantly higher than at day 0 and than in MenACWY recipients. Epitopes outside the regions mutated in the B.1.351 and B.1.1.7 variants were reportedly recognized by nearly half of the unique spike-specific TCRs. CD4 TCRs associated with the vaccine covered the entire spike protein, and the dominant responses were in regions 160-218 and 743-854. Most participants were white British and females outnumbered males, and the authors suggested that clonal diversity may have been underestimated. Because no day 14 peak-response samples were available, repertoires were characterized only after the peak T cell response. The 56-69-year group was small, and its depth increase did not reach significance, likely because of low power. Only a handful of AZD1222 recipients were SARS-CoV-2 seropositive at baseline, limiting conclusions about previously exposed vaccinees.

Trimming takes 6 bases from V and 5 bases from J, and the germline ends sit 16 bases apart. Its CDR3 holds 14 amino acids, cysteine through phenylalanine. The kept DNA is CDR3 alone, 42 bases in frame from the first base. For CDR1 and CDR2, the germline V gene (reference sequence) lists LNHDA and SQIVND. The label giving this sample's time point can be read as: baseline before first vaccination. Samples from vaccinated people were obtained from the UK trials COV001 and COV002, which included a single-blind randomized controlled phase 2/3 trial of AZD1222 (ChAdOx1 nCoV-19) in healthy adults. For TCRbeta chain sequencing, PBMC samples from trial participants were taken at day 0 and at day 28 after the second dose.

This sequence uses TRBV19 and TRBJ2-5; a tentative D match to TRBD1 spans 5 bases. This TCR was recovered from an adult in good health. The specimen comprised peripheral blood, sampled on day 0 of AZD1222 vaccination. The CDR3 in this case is CASSSRDSKETQYF. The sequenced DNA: TGTGCCAGTAGCTCCAGGGATTCGAAGGAGACCCAGTACTTC.